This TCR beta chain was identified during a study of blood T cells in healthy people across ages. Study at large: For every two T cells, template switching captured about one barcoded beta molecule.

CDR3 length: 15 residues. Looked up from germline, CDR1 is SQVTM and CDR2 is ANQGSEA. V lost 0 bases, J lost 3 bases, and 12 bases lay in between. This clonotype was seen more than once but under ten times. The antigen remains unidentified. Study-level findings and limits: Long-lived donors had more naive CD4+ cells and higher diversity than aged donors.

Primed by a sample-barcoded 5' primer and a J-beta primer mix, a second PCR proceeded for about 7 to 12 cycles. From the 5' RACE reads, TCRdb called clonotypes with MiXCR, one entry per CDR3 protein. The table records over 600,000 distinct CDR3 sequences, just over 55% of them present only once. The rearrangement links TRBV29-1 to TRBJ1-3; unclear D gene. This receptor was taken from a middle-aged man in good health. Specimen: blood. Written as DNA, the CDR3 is TGCAGCGTTGAAGATCCCAACGCCTATGGAAACACCATATATTTT. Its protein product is CSVEDPNAYGNTIYF. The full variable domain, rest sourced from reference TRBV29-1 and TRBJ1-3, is SAVISQKPSRDICQRGTSLTIQCQVDSQVTMMFWYRQQPGQSLTLIATANQGSEATYESGFVIDKFPISRPNLTFSTLTVSNMSPEDSSIYLCSVEDPNAYGNTIYFGEGSWLTVV.